Below are 25 T cell receptor beta chains sequenced from a single sample in a study of blood T cells in healthy people across ages (dated by TCRdb to about 2015). The method was 5' RACE. The listed sequencing device is Illumina HiSeq 2500. The second PCR ran for about 7 to 11 cycles and used a J-beta primer mix along with a sample-barcoded 5' primer. TCRdb passed the public sequencing reads through fastp at Q25 and MiXCR, retaining productive beta sequences. A single entry per CDR3 protein holds the most common genes and DNA from its merged rows. A total of roughly 680,000 distinct CDR3 sequences appear in this sample, 52% of them only once. The top ten hold about 13% of the sample. The material sequenced was blood. These receptors all stem from a woman older than 75 in good health.

The chain joins TRBV18 to TRBJ2-1; unclear D gene. The CDR3 totals 18 residues. Germline-derived CDR1 and CDR2 are KGHSH and LQKENI. V lost 2 bases and J lost 0, with 17 bases in between. The CDR3 DNA is TGTGCCAGCTCACCAACCTTTCAAGGGATAGGCTCCTACAATGAGCAGTTCTTC. Translating it yields CASSPTFQGIGSYNEQFF. Together with reference TRBV18 and TRBJ2-1, the CDR3 gives the full variable domain: NAGVMQNPRHLVRRRGQEARLRCSPMKGHSHVYWYRQLPEEGLKFMVYLQKENIIDESGMPKERFSAEFPKEGPSILRIQQVVRGDSAAYFCASSPTFQGIGSYNEQFFGPGTRLTVL.

The chain joins TRBV7-2 to TRBJ2-2; 11 bases align to TRBD1. The trim removed 4 bases at V and 8 bases at J, leaving 9 bases unmatched. The CDR3 covers 16 residues. Germline values: CDR1 SGHTA, CDR2 FQGNSA. The CDR3 DNA is TGTGCCAGCAGCTCAAGGACAGGGGGCAGATCGGGGGAGCTGTTTTTT. Protein: CASSSRTGGRSGELFF. Variable domain in full (rest from reference TRBV7-2 and TRBJ2-2): GAGVSQSPSNKVTEKGKDVELRCDPISGHTALYWYRQSLGQGLEFLIYFQGNSAPDKSGLPSDRFSAERTGGSVSTLTIQRTQQEDSAVYLCASSSRTGGRSGELFFGEGSRLTVL.

This clonotype was seen more than once but under ten times. The rearrangement joins TRBV18 to TRBJ2-1; 7 positions agree with TRBD2. The CDR3 runs to 16 residues. The V segment lost 0 bases and the J segment 1 base; nucleotides outside the gene matches: 3. Germline CDR1 KGHSH, CDR2 LQKENI. The CDR3 is CASSPPGGWSYNEQFF. CDR3 sequence (DNA): TGTGCCAGCTCACCACCGGGAGGGTGGTCCTACAATGAGCAGTTCTTC. The full variable domain, with the rest looked up from reference TRBV18 and TRBJ2-1, is NAGVMQNPRHLVRRRGQEARLRCSPMKGHSHVYWYRQLPEEGLKFMVYLQKENIIDESGMPKERFSAEFPKEGPSILRIQQVVRGDSAAYFCASSPPGGWSYNEQFFGPGTRLTVL.

This chain connects TRBV20-1 to TRBJ1-1; D not certain. The V and J ends lost 6 bases and 1 base respectively, with 15 bases between them. CDR1 and CDR2 (germline): DFQATT, SNEGSKA (reference sequence). This CDR3 contains 14 residues. CDR3 nucleotide sequence: TGCAGTGCCGCACCCGTACAGACGAACACTGAAGCTTTCTTT. Its protein product is CSAAPVQTNTEAFF.

This clonotype has ten or more counts. The gene calls are TRBV24-1 and TRBJ2-3; either TRBD1 or TRBD2 may fit D (5 bases each). Trimming left V 4 bases short and J 2 bases short, with 18 bases between. The CDR3 consists of 17 residues. Germline assignment: CDR1 KGHDR and CDR2 SFDVKD. The CDR3 loop is CATSDPPRTGTTDTQYF. The CDR3 DNA is TGTGCCACCAGTGACCCCCCCCGGACCGGGACCACAGATACGCAGTATTTT.

The chain employs TRBV6-6 and TRBJ2-2; 13 bases agree with TRBD2. Germline-derived CDR1 and CDR2 are MNHNY and SVGAGI (reference sequence). V gave up 6 bases and J gave up 6 bases; unmatched junction bases: 4. The CDR3 loop spans 15 amino acids. This CDR3 reads CASRGLAGDAGELFF. The CDR3, as DNA: TGTGCCAGCAGAGGACTAGCGGGAGACGCCGGGGAGCTGTTTTTT.

This clonotype was observed a handful of times. V gene TRBV20-1 combines with J gene TRBJ1-5; TRBD1 matches 8 bases. The CDR3 is 13 residues long. J was trimmed by 5 bases and V by 5 bases; bases with no gene match: 5. Germline CDR1 is DFQATT and CDR2 is SNEGSKA (reference sequence). CDR3 loop: CSAAGGADQPQHF. In nucleotides, the CDR3 is TGCAGTGCTGCAGGGGGCGCGGATCAGCCCCAGCATTTT.

Comments on this clonotype: One junction end does not reproduce the germline sequence, and a read error may be involved. The chain carries TRBV27 and TRBJ2-3; 10 bases are a match to TRBD2. The germline gives CDR1 MNHEY, CDR2 SMNVEV (reference sequence). The CDR3 is made up of 15 amino acids. The CDR3 DNA follows: TGTGCCTGCAGGCGGACTAGCGGAAGAACAGATACGCAGTATTTT. Translated: CACRRTSGRTDTQYF.

V usage is TRBV29-1 and J usage is TRBJ2-5, with a possible D match to TRBD2 (5 bases). This CDR3 spans 12 amino acids. CDR1 and CDR2 (germline): SQVTM, ANQGSEA. The germline V and J ends were trimmed by 6 bases and 4 bases, with 12 bases remaining between them. The CDR3 DNA reads as TGCAGCGTGGGCATAGCGAGAGAGACCCAGTACTTC. Residues: CSVGIARETQYF.

The chain uses TRBV20-1 and TRBJ1-6, with a tentative D call TRBD1 (5 bases). The CDR3 has 16 amino acids. The V gene's germline CDR1 is DFQATT and CDR2 SNEGSKA (reference sequence). The germline V and J ends were trimmed by 4 bases and 5 bases, with 18 bases remaining between them. The CDR3 reads CSAIRGRNTHNSPLHF. For the CDR3, the DNA is TGCAGTGCTATACGGGGGAGGAACACCCATAATTCACCCCTCCACTTT.

This clonotype was counted many times. The chain couples TRBV2 to TRBJ2-7; D is unresolved. Germline CDR1 SNHLY, CDR2 FYNNEI. V was trimmed by 0 bases and J by 2 bases, leaving 2 bases between them. The CDR3 totals 12 residues. The CDR3 region is CASSEAAYEQYF. As DNA, the CDR3 is TGTGCCAGCAGTGAAGCGGCCTACGAGCAGTACTTC.

V and J are TRBV12-3 or TRBV12-4 and TRBJ2-7, with 13 nucleotides matching TRBD2. The CDR3 covers 15 residues. The V segment lost 6 bases and the J segment 7 bases; nucleotides outside the gene matches: 9. For the CDR3, the DNA is TGTGCCAGCAGCACCGGACTAGCGGGGGAGTATGAGCAGTACTTC. This sequence encodes CASSTGLAGEYEQYF.

This clonotype has only a few counts. J is TRBJ1-5 and V is TRBV7-9; D is uncertain. The CDR3 has 15 amino acids. Germline-derived CDR1 and CDR2 are SEHNR and FQNEAQ (reference sequence). With 5 bases removed from V and 2 bases from J, the gap between germline ends came to 13 bases. CDR3 protein: CASSPGGLGNQPQHF. Written as DNA, the CDR3 is TGTGCCAGCAGCCCCGGAGGCTTAGGCAATCAGCCCCAGCATTTT.

In its sample, this clonotype was seen a few times. CDR3 nucleotides: TGTGCCAGCAGCTTAGGACTAGCGGGGACCGGTAATGAGCAGTTCTTC. It translates to CASSLGLAGTGNEQFF. V is TRBV11-2 and J is TRBJ2-1; 11 bases are shared with TRBD2. The trim removed 1 base at V and 7 bases at J, leaving 6 bases unmatched. The CDR3 sequence is 16 residues long. CDR1 and CDR2 (germline): SGHAT, FQNNGV.

At least ten counts were recorded for this clonotype. The chain carries TRBV7-9 and TRBJ2-2; D unclear. CDR1 and CDR2 (germline): SEHNR, FQNEAQ (reference sequence). Trimming took off 1 base at V and 4 bases at J, with 4 bases between the two ends. The CDR3 spans 13 residues. The chain's CDR3 is CASSLESTGELFF. The CDR3, as DNA: TGTGCCAGCAGCTTAGAGTCCACCGGGGAGCTGTTTTTT. Variable domain in full (rest from reference TRBV7-9 and TRBJ2-2): DTGVSQNPRHKITKRGQNVTFRCDPISEHNRLYWYRQTLGQGPEFLTYFQNEAQLEKSRLLSDRFSAERPKGSFSTLEIQRTEQGDSAMYLCASSLESTGELFFGEGSRLTVL.

The chain is built from TRBV4-2 and TRBJ2-3; D is unresolved. The CDR3 loop spans 13 amino acids. The germline CDR1 and CDR2 sequences are LGHNA and YNFKEQ. Trimming took 3 bases from V and 6 from J, leaving 10 bases between them. The chain's CDR3 is CASSHGPGDTQYF. Written as DNA, the CDR3 is TGTGCCAGCAGCCACGGCCCGGGTGATACGCAGTATTTT.

This clonotype occurred once. The rearrangement links TRBV7-9 to TRBJ2-4; 9 bases are shared with TRBD1. The CDR3 loop spans 16 amino acids. Germline V gene data show CDR1 as SEHNR and CDR2 as FQNEAQ (reference sequence). Losses at the gene ends were 5 bases for V and 1 base for J; bases not matched to a gene: 6. In DNA form, the CDR3 reads TGTGCCAGCAGCGACGGACAGGGGCCTGCCAAAAACATTCAGTACTTC. It yields the protein CASSDGQGPAKNIQYF. The complete variable domain, with remaining parts taken from reference TRBV7-9 and TRBJ2-4, reads DTGVSQNPRHKITKRGQNVTFRCDPISEHNRLYWYRQTLGQGPEFLTYFQNEAQLEKSRLLSDRFSAERPKGSFSTLEIQRTEQGDSAMYLCASSDGQGPAKNIQYFGAGTRLSVL.

The chain uses TRBV4-3 and TRBJ2-4; 8 bases are shared with TRBD2. The DNA end is more similar to TRBJ2-7, so the J call may be wrong. Germline-derived CDR1 and CDR2 are LGHNA and YSLEER. CDR3 length: 15 amino acids. DNA for the CDR3: TGCGCCAGCAGCCAACTTAGCGGGAAGGATTACGAGCAGTACTTC. It is translated as CASSQLSGKDYEQYF.

The chain has TRBV4-1 and TRBJ2-1, with D perhaps matching TRBD2 (5 bases). Looked up from germline, CDR1 is MGHRA and CDR2 is YSYEKL. V shed 4 bases and J shed 8 bases, with 9 bases lying between them. The CDR3 consists of 12 residues. CDR3 in amino acids: CASSRHGDEQFF. The CDR3 DNA reads TGCGCCAGCAGCCGTCACGGGGATGAGCAGTTCTTC.

This clonotype was counted a single time. The chain links TRBV24-1 to TRBJ2-3, with D maybe TRBD2 (5 bases). Germline CDR1 is KGHDR and CDR2 is SFDVKD. The CDR3 covers 14 residues. V lost 4 bases to trimming and J lost 6 bases, with 13 bases between them. The CDR3 DNA follows: TGTGCCACCAGTGACGGCCGGGGATTGGATACGCAGTATTTT. Its translation: CATSDGRGLDTQYF.

The genes are TRBV20-1 and TRBJ2-5, with 9 bases lining up with TRBD1. Germline trimming cut 5 bases from V and 7 bases from J; bases unmatched to any gene: 11. Germline-derived CDR1 and CDR2 are DFQATT and SNEGSKA (reference sequence). The CDR3 totals 14 residues. CDR3 loop: CSACVGQGTGTQYF. CDR3 nucleotides: TGCAGTGCTTGCGTCGGACAGGGGACAGGGACCCAGTACTTC.

The chain joins TRBV28 to TRBJ2-4, with D possibly being TRBD1 (5 bases). The DNA end is more similar to TRBJ2-7, so the J call may be wrong. The V gene's germline CDR1 is MDHEN and CDR2 SYDVKM. The CDR3 has 16 residues. CDR3 sequence: CASSTVGAKRGYEQYF. CDR3 DNA: TGTGCCAGCAGTACTGTTGGGGCTAAAAGAGGCTACGAGCAGTACTTC.

This chain uses TRBV7-2 with TRBJ2-1, with D perhaps TRBD2 (6 bases). This CDR3 region has 12 residues. In germline, CDR1 is SGHTA, CDR2 FQGNSA. V lost 7 bases and J 14 bases, leaving 18 bases between the germline ends. The CDR3 nucleotides read TGTGCCAGCACCCTTCCCGGGACTTCCGAGTTCTTC. It translates to CASTLPGTSEFF.

In regard to this clonotype: This sequence may be a read error, since a much larger clone differs from it by one base. The V call is TRBV7-2, the J call TRBJ1-2, with D hard to call. Germline-derived CDR1 and CDR2 are SGHTA and FQGNSA. The CDR3 is 11 amino acids. The V gene lost 7 bases and the J gene lost 10 bases, with 13 bases spanning the gap. The CDR3 bases are TGTGCCAGCATCCAAGGTGATGACTACACCTTC. Translation: CASIQGDDYTF.

This chain joins TRBV27 and TRBJ2-3, with 14 nucleotides matching TRBD2. Trimming took 10 bases from V and 14 from J; bases not matched to a gene: 8. The CDR3 is 12 residues long. Germline V gene lookup returns CDR1 MNHEY and CDR2 SMNVEV (reference sequence). CDR3 in amino acids: CATGLAGGSAYF. CDR3 DNA: TGTGCCACCGGACTAGCGGGAGGTAGTGCGTATTTT.